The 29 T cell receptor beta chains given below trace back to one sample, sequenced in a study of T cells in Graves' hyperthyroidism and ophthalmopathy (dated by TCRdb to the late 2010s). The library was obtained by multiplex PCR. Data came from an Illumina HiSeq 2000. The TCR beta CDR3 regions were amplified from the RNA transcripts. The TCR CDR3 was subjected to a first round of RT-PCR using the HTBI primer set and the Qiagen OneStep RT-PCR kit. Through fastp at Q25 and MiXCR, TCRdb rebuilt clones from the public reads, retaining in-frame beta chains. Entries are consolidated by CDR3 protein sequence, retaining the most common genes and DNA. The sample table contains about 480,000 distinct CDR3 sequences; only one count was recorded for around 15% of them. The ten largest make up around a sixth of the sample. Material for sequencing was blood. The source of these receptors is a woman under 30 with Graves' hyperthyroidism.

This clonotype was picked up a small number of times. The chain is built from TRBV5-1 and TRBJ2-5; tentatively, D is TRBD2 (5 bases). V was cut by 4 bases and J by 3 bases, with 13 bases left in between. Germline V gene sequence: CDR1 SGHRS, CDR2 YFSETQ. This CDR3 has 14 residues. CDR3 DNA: TGCGCCAGCAGCGGCTCTGGACTGGAAGAGACCCAGTACTTC. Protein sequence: CASSGSGLEETQYF.

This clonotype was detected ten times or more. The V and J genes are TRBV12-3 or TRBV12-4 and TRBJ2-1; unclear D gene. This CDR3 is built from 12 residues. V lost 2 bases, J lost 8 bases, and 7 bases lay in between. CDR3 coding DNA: TGTGCCAGCAGTTTACTAGGGTATGAGCAGTTCTTC. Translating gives CASSLLGYEQFF.

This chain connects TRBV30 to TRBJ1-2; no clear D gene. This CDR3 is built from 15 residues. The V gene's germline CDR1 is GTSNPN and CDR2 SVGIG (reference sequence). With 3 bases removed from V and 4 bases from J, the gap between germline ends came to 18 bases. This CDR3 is CAWSQTRTRLYGYTF. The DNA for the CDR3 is TGTGCCTGGAGCCAAACCCGGACCCGGCTCTATGGCTACACCTTC.

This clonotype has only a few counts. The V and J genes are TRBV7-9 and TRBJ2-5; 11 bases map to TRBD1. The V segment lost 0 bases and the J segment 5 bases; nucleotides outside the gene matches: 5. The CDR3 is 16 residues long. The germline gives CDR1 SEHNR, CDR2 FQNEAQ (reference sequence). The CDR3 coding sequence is TGTGCCAGCAGCTTAGCCAGGACAGGGGGCGGGGAGACCCAGTACTTC. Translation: CASSLARTGGGETQYF.

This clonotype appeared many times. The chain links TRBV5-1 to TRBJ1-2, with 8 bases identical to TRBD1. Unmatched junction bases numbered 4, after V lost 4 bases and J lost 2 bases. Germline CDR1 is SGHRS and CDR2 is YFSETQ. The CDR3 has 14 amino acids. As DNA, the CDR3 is TGCGCCAGCAGCCTCTGGACAGGGAACTATGGCTACACCTTC. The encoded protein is CASSLWTGNYGYTF.

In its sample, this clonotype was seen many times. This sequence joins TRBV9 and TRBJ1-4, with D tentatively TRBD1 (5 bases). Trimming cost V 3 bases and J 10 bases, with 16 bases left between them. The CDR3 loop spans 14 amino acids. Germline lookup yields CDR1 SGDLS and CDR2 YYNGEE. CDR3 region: CASSAEATDAKLFF. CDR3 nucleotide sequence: TGTGCCAGCAGCGCGGAGGCGACAGACGCAAAACTGTTTTTT.

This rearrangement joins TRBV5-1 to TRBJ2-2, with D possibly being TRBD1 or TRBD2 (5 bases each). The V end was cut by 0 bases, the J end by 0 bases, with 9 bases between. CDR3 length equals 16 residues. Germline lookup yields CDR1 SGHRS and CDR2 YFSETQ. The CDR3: CASSLALGANTGELFF. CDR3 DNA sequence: TGCGCCAGCAGCTTGGCCTTGGGGGCGAACACCGGGGAGCTGTTTTTT.

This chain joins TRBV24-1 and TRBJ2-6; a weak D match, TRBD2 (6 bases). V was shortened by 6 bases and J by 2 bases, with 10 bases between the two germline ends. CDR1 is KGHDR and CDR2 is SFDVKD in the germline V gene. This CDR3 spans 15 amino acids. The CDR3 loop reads CATSSGGAGANVLTF. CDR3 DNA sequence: TGTGCCACCAGTAGCGGAGGGGCTGGGGCCAACGTCCTGACTTTC.

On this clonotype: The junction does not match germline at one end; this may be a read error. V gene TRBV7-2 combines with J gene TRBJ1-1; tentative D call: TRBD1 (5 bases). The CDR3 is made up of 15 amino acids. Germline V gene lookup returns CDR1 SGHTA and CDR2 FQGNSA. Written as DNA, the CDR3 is TGTGCCAGCAGCCCACCGGGGAGGGCGGGGACTGAAGCTCTCTTT. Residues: CASSPPGRAGTEALF.

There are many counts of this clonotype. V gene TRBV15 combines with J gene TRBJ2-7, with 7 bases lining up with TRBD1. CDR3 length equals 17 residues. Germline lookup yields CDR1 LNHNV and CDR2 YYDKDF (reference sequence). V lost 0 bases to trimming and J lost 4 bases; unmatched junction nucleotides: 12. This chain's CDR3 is CATSRDSGTGDRYEQYF. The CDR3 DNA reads TGTGCCACCAGCAGAGATTCAGGCACAGGGGACCGATACGAGCAGTACTTC.

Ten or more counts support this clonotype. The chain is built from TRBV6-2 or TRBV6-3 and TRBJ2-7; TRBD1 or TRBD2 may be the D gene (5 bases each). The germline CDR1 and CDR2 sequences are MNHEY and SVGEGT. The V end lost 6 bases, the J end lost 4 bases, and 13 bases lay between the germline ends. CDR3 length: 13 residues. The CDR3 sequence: CASRPGGGYEQYV. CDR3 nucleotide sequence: TGTGCCAGCAGACCTGGGGGTGGATACGAGCAGTACGTC.

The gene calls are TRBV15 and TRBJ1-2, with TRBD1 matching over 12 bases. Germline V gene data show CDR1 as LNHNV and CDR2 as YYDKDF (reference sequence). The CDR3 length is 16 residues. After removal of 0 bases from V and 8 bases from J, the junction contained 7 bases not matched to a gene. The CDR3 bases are TGTGCCACCAGCAGAGAGGGACAGGGGGCTGTGGGCGGCTACACCTTC. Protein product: CATSREGQGAVGGYTF.

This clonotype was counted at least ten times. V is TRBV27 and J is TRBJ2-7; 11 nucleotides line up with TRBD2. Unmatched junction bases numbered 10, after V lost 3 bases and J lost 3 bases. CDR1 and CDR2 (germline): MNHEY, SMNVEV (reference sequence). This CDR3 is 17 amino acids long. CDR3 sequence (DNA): TGTGCCAGCAGTTTGGGTAGCGGGAGGGCCGGTAGCTACGAGCAGTACTTC. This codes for CASSLGSGRAGSYEQYF.

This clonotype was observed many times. The CDR3 DNA sequence: TGTGCCAGCAGTGAACAGGTCCCTAACTATGGCTACACCTTC. Protein: CASSEQVPNYGYTF. The chain employs TRBV2 and TRBJ1-2; D is unclear. CDR3 length: 14 residues. V was cut by 2 bases and J by 0 bases, with 7 bases left in between. Germline V gene sequence: CDR1 SNHLY, CDR2 FYNNEI.

The CDR3 loop reads CASSLGPTNTDTQYF. CDR3 sequence (DNA): TGTGCCAGCAGCTTAGGGCCTACGAACACAGATACGCAGTATTTT. The V gene is TRBV7-3, the J gene TRBJ2-3; D unresolved. The germline V gene has CDR1 SGHTA and CDR2 FQGTGA. V was shortened by 2 bases and J by 2 bases, with 11 bases between the two germline ends. This CDR3 comprises 15 residues.

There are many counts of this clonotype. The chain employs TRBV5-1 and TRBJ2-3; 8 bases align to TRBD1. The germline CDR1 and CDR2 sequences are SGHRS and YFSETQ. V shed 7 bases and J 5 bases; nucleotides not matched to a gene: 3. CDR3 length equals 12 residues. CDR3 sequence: CASGTGGDTQYF. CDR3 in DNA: TGCGCCAGCGGAACAGGGGGAGATACGCAGTATTTT.

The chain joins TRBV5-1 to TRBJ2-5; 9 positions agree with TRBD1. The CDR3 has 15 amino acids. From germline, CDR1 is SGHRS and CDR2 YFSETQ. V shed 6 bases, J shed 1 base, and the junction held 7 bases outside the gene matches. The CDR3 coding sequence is TGCGCCAGCACCGTCGGGACAGGGACCCAAGAGACCCAGTACTTC. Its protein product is CASTVGTGTQETQYF. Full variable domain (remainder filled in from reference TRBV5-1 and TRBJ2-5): KAGVTQTPRYLIKTRGQQVTLSCSPISGHRSVSWYQQTPGQGLQFLFEYFSETQRNKGNFPGRFSGRQFSNSRSEMNVSTLELGDSALYLCASTVGTGTQETQYFGPGTRLLVL.

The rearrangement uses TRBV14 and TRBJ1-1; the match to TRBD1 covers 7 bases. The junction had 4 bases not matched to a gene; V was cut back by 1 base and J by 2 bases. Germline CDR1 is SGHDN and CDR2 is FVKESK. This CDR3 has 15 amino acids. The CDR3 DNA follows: TGTGCCAGCAGCCAAGTTCCAGGGGGTAACACTGAAGCTTTCTTT. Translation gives CASSQVPGGNTEAFF.

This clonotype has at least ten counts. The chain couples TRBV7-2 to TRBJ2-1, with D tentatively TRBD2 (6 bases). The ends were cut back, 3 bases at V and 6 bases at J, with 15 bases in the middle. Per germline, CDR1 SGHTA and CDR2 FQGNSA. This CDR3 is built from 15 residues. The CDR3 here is CASSFGGGPLNEQFF. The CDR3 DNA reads TGTGCCAGCAGCTTTGGGGGAGGCCCGCTCAATGAGCAGTTCTTC.

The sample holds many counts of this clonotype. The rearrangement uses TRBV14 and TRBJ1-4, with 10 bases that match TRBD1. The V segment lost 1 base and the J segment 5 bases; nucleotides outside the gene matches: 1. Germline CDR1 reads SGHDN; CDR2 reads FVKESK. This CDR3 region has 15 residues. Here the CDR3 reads CASSQGQGANEKLFF. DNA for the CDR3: TGTGCCAGCAGCCAAGGACAGGGGGCGAATGAAAAACTGTTTTTT.

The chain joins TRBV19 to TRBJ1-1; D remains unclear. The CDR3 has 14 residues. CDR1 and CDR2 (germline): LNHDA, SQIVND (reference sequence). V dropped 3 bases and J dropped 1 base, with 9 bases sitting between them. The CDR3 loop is CASSMLQKNTEAFF. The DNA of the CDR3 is TGTGCCAGTAGTATGCTACAGAAGAACACTGAAGCTTTCTTT.

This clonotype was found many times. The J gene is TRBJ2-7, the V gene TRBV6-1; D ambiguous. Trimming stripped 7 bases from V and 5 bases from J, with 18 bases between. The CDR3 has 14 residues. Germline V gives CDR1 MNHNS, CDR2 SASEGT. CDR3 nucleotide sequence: TGTGCCAGCAAGAGGCAGGTGGGGTTCCACGAGCAGTACGTC. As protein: CASKRQVGFHEQYV.

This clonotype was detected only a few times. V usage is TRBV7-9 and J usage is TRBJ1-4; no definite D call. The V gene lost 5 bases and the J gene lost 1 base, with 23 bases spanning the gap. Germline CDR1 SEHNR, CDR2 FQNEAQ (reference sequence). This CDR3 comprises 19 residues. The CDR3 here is CASSPGRLPSRLTNEKLFF. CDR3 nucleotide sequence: TGTGCCAGCAGCCCGGGCCGGTTGCCCAGCCGGCTAACTAATGAAAAACTGTTTTTT.

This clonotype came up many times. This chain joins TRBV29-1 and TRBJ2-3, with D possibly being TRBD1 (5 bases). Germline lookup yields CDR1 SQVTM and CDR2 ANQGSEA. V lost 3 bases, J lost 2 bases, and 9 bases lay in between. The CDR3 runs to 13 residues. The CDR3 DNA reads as TGCAGCGTTGACCAGGGCTACACAGATACGCAGTATTTT. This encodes CSVDQGYTDTQYF.

CDR3 residues: CASSPAETYEQYF. The CDR3 nucleotides are TGTGCCAGCTCACCGGCAGAGACCTACGAGCAGTACTTC. The V call is TRBV18, the J call TRBJ2-7, with D unclear. This CDR3 contains 13 residues. Trimming stripped 3 bases from V and 2 bases from J, with 8 bases between. CDR1 and CDR2 from the germline V gene are KGHSH and LQKENI.

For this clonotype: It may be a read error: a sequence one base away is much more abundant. The CDR3 DNA sequence: TGCACCAGCAGCTTGGAGGGGGCGCAAGCTTTCTTT. It specifies CTSSLEGAQAFF. This rearrangement joins TRBV5-1 to TRBJ1-1; 7 positions match TRBD1. CDR3 length equals 12 residues. The germline V gene encodes CDR1 SGHRS and CDR2 YFSETQ.

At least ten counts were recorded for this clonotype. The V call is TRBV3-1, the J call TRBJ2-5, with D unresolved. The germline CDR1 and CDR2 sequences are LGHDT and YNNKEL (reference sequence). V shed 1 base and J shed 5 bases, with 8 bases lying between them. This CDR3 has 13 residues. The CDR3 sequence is CASSQVDGETQYF. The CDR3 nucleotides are TGTGCCAGCAGCCAAGTCGATGGTGAGACCCAGTACTTC.

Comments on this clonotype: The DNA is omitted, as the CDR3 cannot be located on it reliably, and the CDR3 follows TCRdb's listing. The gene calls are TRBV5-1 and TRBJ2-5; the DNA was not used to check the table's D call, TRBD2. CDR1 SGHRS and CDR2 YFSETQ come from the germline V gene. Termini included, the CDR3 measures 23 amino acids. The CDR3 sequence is CASSFYICSAPSPSTGPQETQYF.

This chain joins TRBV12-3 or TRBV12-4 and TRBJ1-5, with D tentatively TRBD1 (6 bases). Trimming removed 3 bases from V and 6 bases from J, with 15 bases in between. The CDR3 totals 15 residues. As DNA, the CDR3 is TGTGCCAGCAGTTTTTTCGGGGGCTTCAGTCAGCCCCAGCATTTT. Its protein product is CASSFFGGFSQPQHF.